This T cell receptor (beta chain) is drawn from a study of T cells in tumors after PD-1 blockade. Sequencing used immunoSEQ multiplex PCR; TCRdb keeps in-frame clones, though not all of them. In the table there are around 25,000 clones, roughly 82% of which are singletons. V was clipped by 5 bases and J by 4 bases; unmatched bases: 3. Germline-derived CDR1 and CDR2 are LNHDA and SQIVND (reference sequence). This CDR3 has 13 amino acids. Tumor or blood genomic DNA was sequenced, with inputs of about 600 ng to 6,500 ng. This sequence was found in a human donor with basal cell carcinoma. This rearrangement joins TRBV19 to TRBJ2-7, with 9 bases lining up with TRBD1. Sample: PBMCs, taken after anti-PD-1 treatment. CDR3 DNA sequence: TGTGCCAGTAGTGCTGGACAGGGGTACGAGCAGTACTTC. This codes for CASSAGQGYEQYF. Looking up the rest from reference TRBV19 and TRBJ2-7 gives the full variable domain: DGGITQSPKYLFRKEGQNVTLSCEQNLNHDAMYWYRQDPGQGLRLIYYSQIVNDFQKGDIAEGYSVSREKKESFPLTVTSAQKNPTAFYLCASSAGQGYEQYFGPGTRLTVT.